Listed below are T cell receptor beta chains from one sample, sequenced in a study of blood T cell repertoires in COVID-19. The table came from immunoSEQ multiplex PCR; TCRdb's copy has only in-frame clones and leaves some out. The sample records approximately 72,000 clones, 84% being singletons. Sequenced input: peripheral blood. The receptor set was obtained from a middle-aged man with active COVID-19. CDR3s include the opening cysteine and the closing phenylalanine or tryptophan. Each record gives: V gene, clone size, D gene, J gene, CDR3 DNA, CDR3 protein. A D gene is named only where the DNA matches it firmly. Where a row states a size, it is once, few, many or the class of an expanded clone; other rows omit it.

TRBV5-1	.	TRBD2	TRBJ2-7	TGCGCCAGCAGCTTCGGGACTAGCGGTCCCTACGAGCAGTACTTC	CASSFGTSGPYEQYF
TRBV12-3/TRBV12-4	.	.	TRBJ1-2	TGTGCCAGCAGGCGGACACCTAACTATGGCTACACCTTC	CASRRTPNYGYTF
TRBV5-4	.	.	TRBJ1-6	TGTGCCAGCAGCTTGGCGGGGAGCTCCTATAATTCACCCCTCCACTTT	CASSLAGSSYNSPLHF
TRBV18	.	.	TRBJ2-1	TGTGCCAGCTCACCATCTATAAATGAGCAGTTCTTC	CASSPSINEQFF
TRBV6-5	.	.	TRBJ2-2	TGTGCCAGCCGACCAACAGGGTTCACCGGGGAGCTGTTTTTT	CASRPTGFTGELFF
TRBV5-4	.	.	TRBJ2-3	TGTGCCAGCAGCTTAGACTTTCAGGGGTCCGATACGCAGTATTTT	CASSLDFQGSDTQYF
TRBV12-5	.	.	TRBJ1-1	TGTGCTAGTGGTTTGGTAAGTGGAGTCATGAACACTGAAGCTTTCTTT	CASGLVSGVMNTEAFF
TRBV4-2	few	.	TRBJ2-7	TGTGCCAGCAGCCAAGGGGATAGCGGCTACGAGCAGTACTTC	CASSQGDSGYEQYF
TRBV16	.	.	TRBJ1-3	TGTGCCAGCAGTCGGACGACAGAGCCTTTCTCTGGAAACACCATATATTTT	CASSRTTEPFSGNTIYF
TRBV30	.	.	TRBJ1-2	TGTGCCTGGAGTGTACCCGGGGTGCATGGCTACACCTTC	CAWSVPGVHGYTF
TRBV7-9	.	.	TRBJ2-5	TGTGCCAGCAGCGTCCCACGGGGTGGTCAAGAGACCCAGTACTTC	CASSVPRGGQETQYF
TRBV6-5	.	.	TRBJ1-5	TGTGCCAGCGCGGACGCGGGGGGGAATCAGCCCCAGCATTTT	CASADAGGNQPQHF
TRBV14	.	.	TRBJ2-7	TGTGCCAGCAGCCAAGACCGTCGGGTGCAGTACTTC	CASSQDRRVQYF
TRBV5-1	few	TRBD1	TRBJ1-2	TGCGCCAGCAGCTTGGGGGCAGGGGGCACCTATGGCTACACCTTC	CASSLGAGGTYGYTF
TRBV5-1	.	.	TRBJ2-1	TGCGCCAGCAGCTTGGGGCAGTCCGATGAGCAGTTCTTC	CASSLGQSDEQFF
TRBV2	.	.	TRBJ1-1	TGTGCCAGCAGTGACAGATATGAAGCTTTCTTT	CASSDRYEAFF
TRBV5-5	.	.	TRBJ2-7	TGTGCCAGCAGACCCGATGGCCCAATGACACTAGACTACGAGCAGTACTTC	CASRPDGPMTLDYEQYF
TRBV25-1	.	.	TRBJ2-7	TGTGCCAGCAGTGAATACCTTTACACGATGCAGTACTTC	CASSEYLYTMQYF
TRBV14	.	.	TRBJ2-1	TGTGCCAGCAGCCAAGGGGGGCCTCACAATGAGCAGTTCTTC	CASSQGGPHNEQFF
TRBV19	.	.	TRBJ2-3	TGTGCCAGCAGTGCCGGTAGCACAGATACGCAGTATTTT	CASSAGSTDTQYF
TRBV6-4	few	.	TRBJ2-3	TGTGCCAGCAGTACAGGGCTCGACACAGATACGCAGTATTTT	CASSTGLDTDTQYF
TRBV29-1	.	TRBD1	TRBJ2-7	TGCAGCGTTGAAGGGACAGGGGGCTACGAGCAGTACTTC	CSVEGTGGYEQYF
TRBV23-1	.	.	TRBJ2-7	TGCGCCAGCAGTCCCCCAGGTTACGAGCAGTACTTC	CASSPPGYEQYF
TRBV4-3	many	TRBD1	TRBJ1-5	TGCGCCAGCAGCCTAGAGTGGGACAGGGGACAGCCCCAGCATTTT	CASSLEWDRGQPQHF
TRBV6-5	.	.	TRBJ2-3	TGTGCCAGCGGCCAGGACAGCCCCACAGATACGCAGTATTTT	CASGQDSPTDTQYF
TRBV19	once	TRBD2	TRBJ2-3	TGTGCCAGTAGACAAACCGGGACTAGTGGAACAGATACGCAGTATTTT	CASRQTGTSGTDTQYF
TRBV19	.	.	TRBJ1-1	TGTGCCAGTAGTAAGGGAGGGATTACTGAAGCTTTCTTT	CASSKGGITEAFF
TRBV6-6	.	.	TRBJ1-4	TGTGCCAGCAGCTCCGGAGGAAGGCGGAATGAAAAACTGTTTTTT	CASSSGGRRNEKLFF
TRBV15	.	TRBD1	TRBJ1-2	TGTGCCACCAGCGAGGGACAGCTTAACTATGGCTACACCTTC	CATSEGQLNYGYTF
TRBV2	.	TRBD1	TRBJ2-5	TGTGCCAGCAGTTCTTCCGGGACAGGGGTGCGAGAGACCCAGTACTTC	CASSSSGTGVRETQYF
TRBV2	.	.	TRBJ1-1	TGTGCCACCTCTCCGAACAGGGCCTTCTTCTTT	CATSPNRAFFF
TRBV7-9	.	.	TRBJ1-2	TGTGCCAGCAGACCACAGGGCGACTATGGCTACACCTTC	CASRPQGDYGYTF
TRBV7-2	.	TRBD1	TRBJ1-5	TGTGCCAGCAGCCTAGGGACAGGGGGAGGGCAGCCCCAGCATTTT	CASSLGTGGGQPQHF
TRBV7-9	.	.	TRBJ2-7	TGTGCCAGCAGCTTAGAGGTGGGACACCAGGGAAACTACGAGCAGTACTTC	CASSLEVGHQGNYEQYF
TRBV6-5	.	.	TRBJ2-1	TGTGCCAGCAGTAACCTAGTGCAGGGACTGAGTGAGCAGTTCTTC	CASSNLVQGLSEQFF
TRBV5-1	.	TRBD1	TRBJ2-3	TGCGCCAGCAGGGCGCGGACAGGGGGCACAGATACGCAGTATTTT	CASRARTGGTDTQYF
TRBV4-3	.	TRBD1	TRBJ2-1	TGCGCCAGCAGCCAAGTTCCGACAGGGGGATTGAATGAGCAGTTCTTC	CASSQVPTGGLNEQFF
TRBV21-1	.	.	TRBJ2-2	TGTGCCAGCAGCAAGCCGGACAGGGGAAGGACCGGGGAGCTGTTTTTT	CASSKPDRGRTGELFF
TRBV12-3/TRBV12-4	.	.	TRBJ1-2	TGTGCCAGCAGGATAGGACCAGGGGCATACACCTTC	CASRIGPGAYTF
TRBV19	.	TRBD1	TRBJ2-7	TGTGCCAGTAGTATGCTCGGACAGGGCTACGAGCAGTACTTC	CASSMLGQGYEQYF
TRBV10-3	.	.	TRBJ1-1	TGTGCCATCAGTGACGGGAACACTGAAGCTTTCTTT	CAISDGNTEAFF
TRBV9	.	TRBD2	TRBJ2-3	TGTGCCAGCAGCGTACAGGGACTAGCGGGAGATACGCAGTATTTT	CASSVQGLAGDTQYF
TRBV7-2	.	TRBD2	TRBJ2-1	TGTGCCAGCATACTAGCGGGAGGGAATGAGCAGTTCTTC	CASILAGGNEQFF
TRBV5-8	.	TRBD2	TRBJ2-3	TGTGCCAGCAGCTTGGAACTAGCGGTCTCAAGCGATACGCAGTATTTT	CASSLELAVSSDTQYF
TRBV12-5	few	.	TRBJ2-7	TGTGCTAGCCAAGGTCGGGTTACTTACGAGCAGTACTTC	CASQGRVTYEQYF
TRBV7-2	.	TRBD1	TRBJ1-5	TGTGCCAGCAGCCCCGGGACAGGGGTCCAGCCCCAGCATTTT	CASSPGTGVQPQHF
TRBV18	.	.	TRBJ1-3	TGTGCCAGCTCGCACATCTCCTTTGGCAACGGAAACACCATATATTTT	CASSHISFGNGNTIYF